The 28 T cell receptor beta chains presented below share a single source sample, sequenced in a study of a mutant IDH1 vaccine in newly diagnosed glioma. Which antigens these TCRs recognize remains unknown. Method: immunoSEQ multiplex PCR; TCRdb's copy keeps in-frame clones and lacks some. The table has approximately 43,000 clones, 78% seen once. Stated time point: week 23, last vaccination. In the vaccine, a single dose held 300 ug of the mutant IDH1 20-mer peptide, along with topical imiquimod. This sample comprised PBMCs, obtained from a glioma patient whose treatment included an IDH1 peptide vaccine. These receptors were collected from a woman aged 40 to 49 with glioma. Some clones in this sample may be carry-over from other donors' samples.

The sample holds one count of this clone. V usage is TRBV4-3 and J usage is TRBJ1-2; TRBD1 aligns across 7 bases. From germline, CDR1 is LGHNA and CDR2 YSLEER. V trimming: 4 bases; J trimming: 8 bases; junction bases outside the gene matches: 10. The CDR3 consists of 14 residues. CDR3 amino acids: CASSPVNRGSGYTF. CDR3 nucleotide sequence: TGCGCCAGCAGCCCCGTTAACAGGGGCAGCGGCTACACCTTC.

The V gene is TRBV4-1, the J gene TRBJ1-5, with unresolved D. V shed 2 bases and J shed 4 bases, with 6 bases lying between them. This CDR3 contains 13 residues. Germline-derived CDR1 and CDR2 are MGHRA and YSYEKL. This CDR3 is CASSQSGNQPQHF. DNA of the CDR3: TGCGCCAGCAGCCAAAGCGGTAATCAGCCCCAGCATTTT.

The chain carries TRBV18 and TRBJ2-3; TRBD2 agrees at 8 bases. V lost 4 bases to trimming and J lost 3 bases; unmatched junction nucleotides: 15. The germline CDR1 and CDR2 sequences are KGHSH and LQKENI. The CDR3 runs to 18 residues. CDR3 sequence: CASSLGTSLFKGTDTQYF. The DNA for the CDR3 is TGTGCCAGCTCACTCGGGACTAGTTTGTTCAAAGGGACAGATACGCAGTATTTT.

This clone has a single count. The V gene is TRBV6-1, the J gene TRBJ1-2; D is unclear. CDR3 size: 14 residues. Between the trimmed V and J ends, which lost 4 bases and 5 bases, there was a span of 14 bases. Germline CDR1 is MNHNS and CDR2 is SASEGT. The DNA for the CDR3 is TGTGCCAGCAGTGCTGGATCTACCCGTTATGGCTACACCTTC. Translated, it gives CASSAGSTRYGYTF.

This clone was counted a few times. Written as DNA, the CDR3 is TGTGCCAGCAGCCCCCGGGTGGGGGCGAGGAACACCGGGGAGCTGTTTTTT. This sequence encodes CASSPRVGARNTGELFF. This chain links TRBV11-1 with TRBJ2-2, with D possibly TRBD1 on 6 matching bases. The CDR3 has 17 amino acids. Germline-derived CDR1 and CDR2 are SGHAT and FQDESV (reference sequence). The V gene lost 5 bases and the J gene lost 1 base, with 17 bases spanning the gap.

The chain uses TRBV7-9 and TRBJ1-5; D uncertain. The CDR3 extends over 12 amino acids. Germline V gives CDR1 SEHNR, CDR2 FQNEAQ (reference sequence). The V end lost 1 base, the J end lost 7 bases, and 5 bases lay between the germline ends. CDR3 sequence reads: CASSLDQQPQHF. CDR3 nucleotide sequence: TGTGCCAGCAGCTTAGACCAGCAGCCCCAGCATTTT.

A single count supports this clone. This rearrangement joins TRBV6-5 to TRBJ2-3; TRBD2 matches 15 bases. The CDR3 runs 15 residues. Trimming removed 6 bases from V and 7 bases from J; junction bases left unmatched: 5. The V gene's germline CDR1 is MNHEY and CDR2 SVGAGI. The CDR3 nucleotides read TGTGCCAGCAGCTCCGGGACTAGCGGGGGGTATACGCAGTATTTT. It specifies CASSSGTSGGYTQYF.

The genes are TRBV5-4 and TRBJ1-3; D may be TRBD1 (6 bases). The CDR3 sequence is 16 residues long. V was shortened by 7 bases and J by 3 bases, with 20 bases between the two germline ends. From germline, CDR1 is SGHNT and CDR2 YYREEE (reference sequence). CDR3 bases: TGTGCCAGCTCATTCCGGGGGGGCCAGGTTGGAAACACCATATATTTT. Translating it yields CASSFRGGQVGNTIYF.

The V and J genes are TRBV7-2 and TRBJ2-1, with 9 bases matching TRBD1. CDR3 length: 14 amino acids. V was clipped by 5 bases and J by 9 bases; unmatched bases: 8. Germline lookup yields CDR1 SGHTA and CDR2 FQGNSA. The CDR3: CASSTGTGTGEQFF. CDR3 bases: TGTGCCAGCAGCACCGGGACAGGGACGGGTGAGCAGTTCTTC.

In this sample, this clone turned up a few times. The chain links TRBV9 to TRBJ1-1; 10 positions match TRBD1. The CDR3 contains 15 residues. Per germline, CDR1 SGDLS and CDR2 YYNGEE. J lost 2 bases, V lost 4 bases, and 5 bases had no gene match. In DNA, the CDR3 is TGTGCCAGCAGCCCGCGGACAGGGGGAAACACTGAAGCTTTCTTT. Translated: CASSPRTGGNTEAFF.

The V call is TRBV18, the J call TRBJ1-5, with 7 positions matching TRBD1. Trimming removed 1 base from V and 3 bases from J; junction bases left unmatched: 9. There are 17 residues in the CDR3. The germline gives CDR1 KGHSH, CDR2 LQKENI. The CDR3 loop reads CASSPLGGLVDNQPQHF. In nucleotides, the CDR3 is TGTGCCAGCTCACCACTAGGGGGCTTAGTGGACAATCAGCCCCAGCATTTT.

The chain uses TRBV27 and TRBJ2-7, with 11 bases lining up with TRBD1. Germline loops: CDR1 MNHEY, CDR2 SMNVEV (reference sequence). V lost 6 bases to trimming and J lost 6 bases; unmatched junction nucleotides: 7. This CDR3 region has 14 residues. The CDR3 sequence is CASSYRTGGIEQYF. CDR3 DNA sequence: TGTGCCAGCAGCTACCGGACAGGGGGCATCGAGCAGTACTTC.

V and J are TRBV9 and TRBJ1-2; perhaps TRBD1 as D (5 bases). The germline V gene encodes CDR1 SGDLS and CDR2 YYNGEE. The CDR3 totals 14 residues. Trimming removed 1 base from V and 3 bases from J, with 10 bases in between. For the CDR3, the DNA is TGTGCCAGCAGCGTATCAGGGAGACACTATGGCTACACCTTC. Translated: CASSVSGRHYGYTF.

The chain carries TRBV25-1 and TRBJ1-5, with TRBD1 matching 8 bases. The CDR3 is 14 amino acids. V dropped 3 bases and J dropped 7; count of bases not matched to a gene: 5. The germline V gene has CDR1 MGHDK and CDR2 SYGVNS. The CDR3: CASSDRQGKQPQHF. As DNA, the CDR3 is TGTGCCAGCAGTGATCGACAGGGGAAACAGCCCCAGCATTTT.

This chain joins TRBV5-4 and TRBJ2-3; D is uncertain. This CDR3 contains 12 residues. CDR1 is SGHNT and CDR2 is YYREEE in the germline V gene (reference sequence). V lost 0 bases and J 5 bases, leaving 4 bases between the germline ends. The CDR3 DNA reads TGTGCCAGCAGCTTGGCACTAGATACGCAGTATTTT. It translates to CASSLALDTQYF. Using reference TRBV5-4 and TRBJ2-3 for the parts outside the CDR3, the full variable domain is ETGVTQSPTHLIKTRGQQVTLRCSSQSGHNTVSWYQQALGQGPQFIFQYYREEENGRGNFPPRFSGLQFPNYSSELNVNALELDDSALYLCASSLALDTQYFGPGTRLTVL.

The chain has TRBV13 and TRBJ1-6; tentatively, D is TRBD1 (6 bases). Germline-derived CDR1 and CDR2 are PRHDT and FYEKMQ (reference sequence). This CDR3 comprises 17 residues. V dropped 0 bases and J dropped 2 bases, with 11 bases sitting between them. CDR3 in DNA: TGTGCCAGCAGCTTAGGCGGGGGGCCGACCTATAATTCACCCCTCCACTTT. The encoded protein is CASSLGGGPTYNSPLHF. Full variable domain (outside the CDR3, taken from reference TRBV13 and TRBJ1-6): AAGVIQSPRHLIKEKRETATLKCYPIPRHDTVYWYQQGPGQDPQFLISFYEKMQSDKGSIPDRFSAQQFSDYHSELNMSSLELGDSALYFCASSLGGGPTYNSPLHFGNGTRLTVT.

This clone was observed a single time. The rearrangement links TRBV7-8 to TRBJ2-2; 8 bases are a match to TRBD1. This CDR3 region has 18 residues. V shed 4 bases and J 2 bases; nucleotides not matched to a gene: 12. CDR1 is SGHVS and CDR2 is FQNEAQ in the germline V gene. This CDR3 reads CASSSGRGTGGNTGELFF. For the CDR3, the DNA is TGTGCCAGCAGCTCCGGAAGGGGCACAGGGGGTAACACCGGGGAGCTGTTTTTT.

The rearrangement uses TRBV14 and TRBJ2-3, with TRBD1 matching 7 bases. In germline, CDR1 is SGHDN, CDR2 FVKESK. Germline trimming cut 4 bases from V and 5 bases from J; bases unmatched to any gene: 9. The CDR3 loop spans 15 amino acids. The CDR3 DNA reads as TGTGCCAGCAGCCCTCTGGACAGGTTGGGAGATACGCAGTATTTT. Protein sequence: CASSPLDRLGDTQYF.

The chain has TRBV7-2 and TRBJ1-3; tentatively, D is TRBD1 (5 bases). The V end lost 5 bases, the J end lost 4 bases, and 21 bases lay between the germline ends. This CDR3 comprises 17 residues. Per germline, CDR1 SGHTA and CDR2 FQGNSA. The CDR3 DNA follows: TGTGCCAGCAGCCCTATAAGTACAGGTTTTTCCGGAAACACCATATATTTT. Protein: CASSPISTGFSGNTIYF.

This chain uses TRBV10-3 with TRBJ2-3; TRBD2 aligns across 7 bases. Germline lookup yields CDR1 ENHRY and CDR2 SYGVKD. Trimming removed 4 bases from V and 6 bases from J; junction bases left unmatched: 4. This CDR3 region has 13 residues. CDR3 nucleotide sequence: TGTGCCATCAGTGGCGCGGGGGAGGATACGCAGTATTTT. Protein: CAISGAGEDTQYF.

This chain's CDR3 is CASSYQVGYEQYF. The CDR3 DNA sequence: TGTGCCAGCAGTTATCAAGTTGGCTACGAGCAGTACTTC. The V gene is TRBV27, the J gene TRBJ2-7; no clear D. The CDR3 is made up of 13 amino acids. Germline V gene data show CDR1 as MNHEY and CDR2 as SMNVEV (reference sequence). V lost 4 bases and J 3 bases, leaving 10 bases between the germline ends.

The rearrangement links TRBV6-1 to TRBJ1-1, with D possibly being TRBD1 (5 bases). The germline V gene encodes CDR1 MNHNS and CDR2 SASEGT. Trimming removed 9 bases at V and 1 base at J, with 15 bases between. The CDR3 is 14 residues long. The CDR3: CASLERGQNTEAFF. CDR3 DNA sequence: TGTGCCAGTCTCGAACGCGGACAGAACACTGAAGCTTTCTTT.

The chain links TRBV6-5 to TRBJ1-1; D call uncertain. The CDR3 length is 13 residues. Trimming removed 2 bases at V and 0 bases at J, with 4 bases between. Germline V CDR1 and CDR2: MNHEY, SVGAGI. The CDR3 here is CASSYAMNTEAFF. The CDR3 nucleotides are TGTGCCAGCAGTTACGCCATGAACACTGAAGCTTTCTTT.

The chain combines TRBV10-1 with TRBJ2-2; the D gene is possibly TRBD2 (6 bases). CDR1 and CDR2 from the germline V gene are WNHNN and SYGVQD (reference sequence). V was cut by 5 bases and J by 5 bases, with 15 bases left in between. The CDR3 loop spans 15 amino acids. In nucleotides, the CDR3 is TGCGCCAGCAGTCCCGGCGTGGGAGGAACCGGGGAGCTGTTTTTT. It is translated as CASSPGVGGTGELFF.

J is TRBJ2-5 and V is TRBV15; 9 bases are shared with TRBD2. V lost 6 bases to trimming and J lost 2 bases; unmatched junction nucleotides: 4. The CDR3 is 14 residues long. Per the germline V gene, CDR1 is LNHNV and CDR2 is YYDKDF (reference sequence). CDR3 sequence (DNA): TGTGCCACCAGGAGACTAGCGGAGCAAGAGACCCAGTACTTC. Its protein is CATRRLAEQETQYF.

The chain combines TRBV9 with TRBJ1-2; a possible D gene is TRBD1 (5 bases). The CDR3 is made up of 18 amino acids. V was pared by 4 bases and J by 4 bases, with 26 bases between. Germline values: CDR1 SGDLS, CDR2 YYNGEE. The CDR3 loop is CASSLDRDYGPYSYGYTF. For the CDR3, the DNA is TGTGCCAGCAGCCTGGACCGGGACTACGGGCCCTATAGCTATGGCTACACCTTC.

The chain carries TRBV5-6 and TRBJ1-2, with no clear D. The CDR3 has 15 residues. V dropped 1 base and J dropped 2 bases, with 12 bases sitting between them. The germline gives CDR1 SGHDT, CDR2 YYEEEE. The CDR3 protein is CASSLQGVENYGYTF. The CDR3 DNA reads as TGTGCCAGCAGCTTGCAAGGTGTGGAAAACTATGGCTACACCTTC.

DNA for the CDR3: TGTGCCAGTAGTACCCTTCCGGTGGGGACGTCCTATGGCTACACCTTC. This codes for CASSTLPVGTSYGYTF. The chain uses TRBV19 and TRBJ1-2, with D maybe TRBD1 (5 bases). Deletions cut 4 bases from V and 4 bases from J, with 19 bases between. CDR3 length: 16 residues. Germline loops: CDR1 LNHDA, CDR2 SQIVND (reference sequence).